The 22 T cell receptor beta chains presented below share a single source sample, sequenced in a study of shared clonotypes between healthy human individuals. Data came from immunoSEQ multiplex PCR; TCRdb stores just in-frame clones and leaves some out. The sample shows hundreds of thousands of clones, 70% to 80% of them seen only once. Specimen: PBMCs. All receptors come from a woman between 40 and 55 years old in good health. Some clones in this sample may be carry-over from other donors' samples.

The chain carries TRBV5-4 and TRBJ2-2; 13 bases line up with TRBD2. Trimming at V came to 4 bases and at J to 5 bases, leaving 2 bases not matched to a gene. This CDR3 is built from 15 residues. Germline V gene sequence: CDR1 SGHNT, CDR2 YYREEE (reference sequence). The CDR3 reads CASSEGLAGTGELFF. The CDR3, as DNA: TGTGCCAGCAGCGAGGGACTAGCGGGAACCGGGGAGCTGTTTTTT.

The rearrangement uses TRBV14 and TRBJ2-2, with D unresolved. The CDR3 consists of 13 residues. CDR1 and CDR2 (germline): SGHDN, FVKESK. V gave up 5 bases and J gave up 7 bases, with 11 bases separating them. The CDR3 loop reads CASSSSLIGELFF. In nucleotides, the CDR3 is TGTGCCAGCAGCTCTTCATTAATCGGGGAGCTGTTTTTT.

The chain recombines TRBV5-1 with TRBJ1-1, with D unresolved. Germline CDR1 reads SGHRS; CDR2 reads YFSETQ. The CDR3 is 14 amino acids. The V and J ends lost 1 base and 3 bases respectively, with 10 bases between them. This chain's CDR3 is CASSLRGRDTEAFF. DNA of the CDR3: TGCGCCAGCAGCTTGAGAGGGAGGGACACTGAAGCTTTCTTT.

The chain couples TRBV7-2 to TRBJ2-7; D is possibly TRBD1 (6 bases). Germline CDR1 and CDR2: SGHTA and FQGNSA. Trimming shortened V by 5 bases and J by 4 bases, and 9 bases separated the two germline ends. The CDR3 extends over 12 amino acids. Here the CDR3 DNA reads TGTGCCAGCAGCAAACAGGGATACGAGCAGTACTTC. It codes for CASSKQGYEQYF. The full variable domain, its missing parts supplied by reference TRBV7-2 and TRBJ2-7, is GAGVSQSPSNKVTEKGKDVELRCDPISGHTALYWYRQSLGQGLEFLIYFQGNSAPDKSGLPSDRFSAERTGGSVSTLTIQRTQQEDSAVYLCASSKQGYEQYFGPGTRLTVT.

This clone was counted between two and nine times. Additional DNA sequences in this sample encode the identical CDR3. The V and J genes are TRBV30 and TRBJ2-5; D not certain. Matching the DNA end better, TRBJ2-7 makes the J call doubtful. The V gene's germline CDR1 is GTSNPN and CDR2 SVGIG (reference sequence). The CDR3 extends over 11 amino acids. The CDR3 reads CAWSGNYEQYF. Here the CDR3 DNA reads TGTGCCTGGAGTGGAAACTACGAGCAGTACTTC.

The V and J genes are TRBV18 and TRBJ2-4; D is ambiguous. Germline lookup yields CDR1 KGHSH and CDR2 LQKENI. This CDR3 comprises 16 residues. V was shortened by 3 bases and J by 1 base, with 13 bases between the two germline ends. CDR3 region: CASSPVTSGAKNIQYF. The CDR3 nucleotides read TGTGCCAGCTCACCGGTCACCTCCGGGGCCAAAAACATTCAGTACTTC.

The table lists this clone with a few counts. This chain links TRBV14 with TRBJ1-3; D remains unclear. Trimming cost V 5 bases and J 4 bases, with 15 bases left between them. The germline V gene has CDR1 SGHDN and CDR2 FVKESK. The CDR3 is 15 residues long. Here the CDR3 DNA reads TGTGCCAGCAGCTTCGACCGGATGGGGGGAAACACCATATATTTT. Protein product: CASSFDRMGGNTIYF.

This clone appeared many times. Additional DNA sequences in this sample encode the identical CDR3. The chain links TRBV28 to TRBJ1-3; a possible D gene is TRBD1 (5 bases). With 3 bases removed from V and 3 bases from J, the gap between germline ends came to 9 bases. The CDR3 totals 14 residues. Germline V gene lookup returns CDR1 MDHEN and CDR2 SYDVKM. The CDR3 bases are TGTGCCAGCAGTTTTGGGGGAGGTGGAAACACCATATATTTT. It codes for CASSFGGGGNTIYF.

Concerning this clone itself: This specimen includes other DNA sequences encoding the same CDR3. The chain recombines TRBV30 with TRBJ1-2, with D uncertain. Germline CDR1 reads GTSNPN; CDR2 reads SVGIG (reference sequence). The ends were cut back, 2 bases at V and 4 bases at J, with 8 bases in the middle. The CDR3 totals 12 residues. CDR3 amino acids: CAWSTGSYGYTF. The CDR3 DNA sequence: TGTGCCTGGAGTACCGGATCCTATGGCTACACCTTC. Based on the CDR3 plus reference TRBV30 and TRBJ1-2, the full variable domain is SQTIHQWPATLVQPVGSPLSLECTVEGTSNPNLYWYRQAAGRGLQLLFYSVGIGQISSEVPQNLSASRPQDRQFILSSKKLLLSDSGFYLCAWSTGSYGYTFGSGTRLTVV.

This chain joins TRBV18 and TRBJ2-7; 10 nucleotides match TRBD2. The V and J ends lost 3 bases and 11 bases, in that order; junction bases with no gene match: 7. Germline V gene data show CDR1 as KGHSH and CDR2 as LQKENI. There are 13 residues in the CDR3. The CDR3 is CASSPPSGSRKYF. The CDR3 nucleotides are TGTGCCAGCTCACCCCCTAGCGGGAGCCGGAAGTACTTC.

Comment on this clone: A much bigger clone sits one base away, suggesting this may be a read error. The chain joins TRBV6-5 to TRBJ1-5; the D gene is possibly TRBD1 (6 bases). The V end lost 1 base, the J end lost 0 bases, and 10 bases lay between the germline ends. The CDR3 has 16 amino acids. CDR1 and CDR2 from the germline V gene are MNHEY and SVGAGI. The CDR3 DNA reads as TGTGCCAGCAGTTACTTGACAGGCTATAGCAATCAGCCCCAGCATTTT. This encodes CASSYLTGYSNQPQHF.

This chain links TRBV10-3 with TRBJ1-1; D might be TRBD1 (5 bases). This CDR3 has 13 residues. Germline V gene lookup returns CDR1 ENHRY and CDR2 SYGVKD. Trimming cost V 6 bases and J 4 bases, with 12 bases left between them. DNA of the CDR3: TGTGCCATCAGAGCCCCGGGACCCACTGAAGCTTTCTTT. This encodes CAIRAPGPTEAFF.

This clone was picked up many times. The sample carries other DNA sequences with the same CDR3. This rearrangement joins TRBV10-3 to TRBJ1-2, with a weak D call TRBD1 (6 bases). Looked up from germline, CDR1 is ENHRY and CDR2 is SYGVKD. CDR3 length equals 13 residues. V was pared by 3 bases and J by 7 bases, with 12 bases between. In nucleotides, the CDR3 is TGTGCCATCAGTGAAGGACAGATTGCTGGCTACACCTTC. This translates into CAISEGQIAGYTF.

A remark on this clone: Different DNA sequences within this sample yield the same CDR3. The V gene is TRBV18, the J gene TRBJ2-1; D gene unclear. V was pared by 0 bases and J by 1 base, with 1 base between. Per the germline V gene, CDR1 is KGHSH and CDR2 is LQKENI. The CDR3 loop spans 13 amino acids. This CDR3 reads CASSPPSYNEQFF. The DNA of the CDR3 is TGTGCCAGCTCACCACCGTCCTACAATGAGCAGTTCTTC.

J is TRBJ2-1 and V is TRBV6-4; D perhaps matches TRBD1 (5 bases). CDR3 length: 15 residues. Per germline, CDR1 MRHNA and CDR2 SNTAGT. V shed 4 bases and J shed 6 bases, with 16 bases lying between them. In DNA form, the CDR3 reads TGTGCCAGCAGTGTCGGCCAGGGTCTCTTCAATGAGCAGTTCTTC. It yields the protein CASSVGQGLFNEQFF.

Notes on this clone: This likely came from a read error, as a far larger clone is one base away. This chain connects TRBV7-7 to TRBJ2-7; 14 bases line up with TRBD2. The CDR3 runs to 14 residues. V trimming: 5 bases; J trimming: 5 bases; junction bases outside the gene matches: 2. The germline gives CDR1 SSHAT, CDR2 FNYEAQ (reference sequence). CDR3 protein: CASSPGLAGDEQYF. The CDR3 nucleotides read TGTGCCAGCAGCCCGGGACTAGCGGGAGACGAGCAGTACTTC. Based on the CDR3 plus reference TRBV7-7 and TRBJ2-7, the full variable domain is GAGVSQSPRYKVTKRGQDVTLRCDPISSHATLYWYQQALGQGPEFLTYFNYEAQPDKSGLPSDRFSAERPEGSISTLTIQRTEQRDSAMYRCASSPGLAGDEQYFGPGTRLTVT.

This chain links TRBV30 with TRBJ2-1; tentatively, D is TRBD1 (5 bases). V was pared by 6 bases and J by 0 bases, with 12 bases between. The CDR3 spans 14 residues. Germline CDR1 is GTSNPN and CDR2 is SVGIG (reference sequence). For the CDR3, the DNA is TGTGCCTGCCCGACAGAAAGCTCCTACAATGAGCAGTTCTTC. It encodes CACPTESSYNEQFF.

This clone was detected many times. The same CDR3 is also encoded by other DNA sequences in this sample. CDR3 region: CASSLETAKNIQYF. As DNA, the CDR3 is TGCGCCAGCAGCTTGGAAACAGCCAAAAACATTCAGTACTTC. The V call is TRBV5-1, the J call TRBJ2-4, with unresolved D. The CDR3 length is 14 residues. The V end lost 0 bases, the J end lost 0 bases, and 4 bases lay between the germline ends. Germline V CDR1 and CDR2: SGHRS, YFSETQ.

About this clone: With a far larger clone one base away, a read error is the likely cause. Other nucleotide sequences from this sample produce the same CDR3. This chain joins TRBV30 and TRBJ2-5; D is uncertain. Germline assignment: CDR1 GTSNPN and CDR2 SVGIG (reference sequence). The CDR3 runs 14 residues. CDR3 in DNA: TGCGCCTGGAGTGTAATCGGCAACCTTGGGACCCAGTACTTC. It is translated as CAWSVIGNLGTQYF.

The chain combines TRBV7-9 with TRBJ2-3, with unresolved D. Germline V gene sequence: CDR1 SEHNR, CDR2 FQNEAQ (reference sequence). Between the trimmed V and J ends, which lost 4 bases and 1 base, there was a span of 6 bases. CDR3 length: 13 amino acids. The CDR3 DNA reads TGTGCCAGCAGCTCCGTTGGCACAGATACGCAGTATTTT. It yields the protein CASSSVGTDTQYF.

V usage is TRBV4-1 and J usage is TRBJ2-7, with 9 bases matching TRBD2. Germline CDR1 MGHRA, CDR2 YSYEKL. V shed 1 base and J 5 bases; nucleotides not matched to a gene: 15. This CDR3 has 18 amino acids. This CDR3 reads CASSQGRASGRLGNEQYF. For the CDR3, the DNA is TGCGCCAGCAGCCAAGGTCGGGCCAGCGGGAGGCTTGGGAACGAGCAGTACTTC.

This chain connects TRBV5-1 to TRBJ2-7, with no clear D. Trimming shortened V by 0 bases and J by 1 base, and 14 bases separated the two germline ends. The V gene's germline CDR1 is SGHRS and CDR2 YFSETQ. The CDR3 sequence is 16 residues long. The CDR3: CASSLATYSSSYEQYF. The CDR3 DNA is TGCGCCAGCAGCTTGGCCACCTACAGCTCATCCTACGAGCAGTACTTC.